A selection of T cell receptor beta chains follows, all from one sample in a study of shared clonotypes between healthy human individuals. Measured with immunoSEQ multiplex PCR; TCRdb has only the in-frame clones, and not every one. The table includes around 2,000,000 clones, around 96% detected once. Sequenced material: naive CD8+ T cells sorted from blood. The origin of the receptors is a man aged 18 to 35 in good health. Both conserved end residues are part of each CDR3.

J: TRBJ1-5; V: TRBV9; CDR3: CASSVGAQNNQPQHF
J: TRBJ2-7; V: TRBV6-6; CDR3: CASSPIAFDTDEQYF
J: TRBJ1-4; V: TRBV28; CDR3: CASKLGQTNEKLFF
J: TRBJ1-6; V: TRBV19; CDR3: CASSMAQANNSPLHF
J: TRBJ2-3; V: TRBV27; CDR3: CASSSSVSSADTQYF
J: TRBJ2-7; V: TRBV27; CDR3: CASSTGTRADYEQYF
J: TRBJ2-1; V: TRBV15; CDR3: CATSRDQREGVYNEQFF
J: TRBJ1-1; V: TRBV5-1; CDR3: CASSPFMAGNTEAFF
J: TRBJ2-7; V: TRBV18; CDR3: CASSSTGSVYEQYF
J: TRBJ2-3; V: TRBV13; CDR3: CATSFGASGGAGDTQYF
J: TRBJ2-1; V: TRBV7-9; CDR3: CASSSTSGRAIRSEQFF
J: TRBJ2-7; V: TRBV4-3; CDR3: CASSPWTDSYEQYF